This TCR beta chain stems from a study of T cell repertoires in cytomegalovirus infection. As for the study in general: Through public TCR beta signatures, both CMV infection and matching HLA type were indicated.

MiXCR was run by TCRdb on the reads, yielding one entry per CDR3 protein. Altogether 200,000 to 250,000 distinct CDR3 sequences are present, roughly 20% being singletons, with the ten largest covering roughly 20%. Germline CDR1 reads SGHRS; CDR2 reads YFSETQ. The CDR3 runs to 13 residues. Trimming took 7 bases from V and 0 from J, leaving 10 bases between them. This sequence originates from a human donor in good health (CMV status not recorded). Some clones in this sample may be carry-over from other donors' samples. The chain carries TRBV5-1 and TRBJ1-1, with D perhaps matching TRBD1 (5 bases). Sequencing used CD8+ T cells from PBMCs. The CDR3 reads CASGQGLNTEAFF. The CDR3 nucleotides read TGCGCCAGCGGCCAGGGTTTGAACACTGAAGCTTTCTTT.